This TCR beta chain comes out of a study of identifying expanded T cells in peripheral blood. Here immunoSEQ multiplex PCR was the method, and the copy in TCRdb shows in-frame clones only, minus some. The sample includes about 90,000 clones, approximately 84% of them seen just once. Study results and limitations: About 1.2 clones differed between technical replicates, versus 16.4 and 19 over time. Clone count variance between approximately two-week samples rose with total template count.

Germline V gene data show CDR1 as SQVTM and CDR2 as ANQGSEA. Trimming cost V 3 bases and J 7 bases, with 11 bases left between them. This CDR3 has 12 residues. During the collection period, no donor immune events like infections were recorded. A note on this clone: Its antigen is as yet unknown.

This TCR came from a person aged 18 to 70 in good health. The sample comprised blood. The genes are TRBV29-1 and TRBJ2-3; D remains ambiguous. CDR3 loop: CSVDTRPYTQYF. CDR3 nucleotides: TGCAGCGTTGATACGAGGCCCTATACGCAGTATTTT.